Listed below are T cell receptor beta chains from one sample, sequenced in a study of response to subunit inactivated influenza vaccine. TCRdb processed the RT-PCR reads anew with MiXCR; each CDR3 protein has one entry. The data show about 780,000 distinct CDR3 sequences, with around 20% seen just once and about a tenth held by the top ten. Material: PBMCs from blood, obtained 4 to 6 days after vaccination. The receptors stem from a man in his forties or fifties who received an inactivated influenza vaccine. Each CDR3 is given with its conserved first and last residue.

v_call,j_call,cdr3_aa
TRBV20-1,TRBJ2-7,CSANDKTDYEQYF
TRBV5-1,TRBJ1-1,CASSLLGSEAFF
TRBV12-3/TRBV12-4,TRBJ2-4,CASSPWGQDAKNIQYF
TRBV20-1,TRBJ2-1,CSARDPTWNNEQFF
TRBV6-2/TRBV6-3,TRBJ2-7,CASSYLRGYEQYF
TRBV11-1,TRBJ2-1,CASSLGGVWLAGTNEQFF
TRBV29-1,TRBJ1-2,CSVESGVYGYTF
TRBV7-2,TRBJ1-6,CASSSAPGQGRPLHF
TRBV11-2,TRBJ2-5,CASSLAPNEETQYF
TRBV6-2/TRBV6-3,TRBJ2-7,CASSWDQSTFSYEQYF
TRBV29-1,TRBJ1-2,CSVEDQSQSGLGYTF
TRBV29-1,TRBJ1-1,CSVDRGRTEAFF
TRBV11-2,TRBJ1-1,CASSTRQGIEAFF
TRBV20-1,TRBJ1-2,CSARVGVQRDKAYYGYTF
TRBV28,TRBJ1-2,CASSEGRINYGYTF
TRBV11-3,TRBJ2-4,CASSRKGSSGGADIQYF
TRBV28,TRBJ1-6,CASSLTVAPHNSPLHF
TRBV11-2,TRBJ2-7,CASSPTVGQGAGREQYF
TRBV29-1,TRBJ2-2,CSAAPRGFGGELFF
TRBV5-6,TRBJ2-7,CASSPISGYSYEQYF
TRBV12-3/TRBV12-4,TRBJ2-2,CASTAGSGELFF
TRBV28,TRBJ2-1,CAGGGPADYNEQFF
TRBV7-8,TRBJ2-2,CASSLLLAGAGSGELFF
TRBV18,TRBJ2-1,CASSLSVGQFF
TRBV5-1,TRBJ2-1,CASSRGPANNEQFF
TRBV14,TRBJ2-3,CASSQFFTGTDTQYF
TRBV20-1,TRBJ1-1,CSARSSWNTEAFF
TRBV7-2,TRBJ2-3,CASSPDQPPDTQYF
TRBV5-1,TRBJ2-7,CASSLASGTSIYEQYF